The 31 T cell receptor beta chains below come from one sample, sequenced in a study of T cells in women clearing cervical HPV infection. Only in-frame clones appear in the TCRdb table, and some are missing; sequencing was by immunoSEQ multiplex PCR. This table lists around 31,000 clones. The source material was blood buffy coat. The receptors were gathered from a woman between 18 and 75 years old with a cervical HPV16 infection that either progressed to CIN3+ or cleared (not recorded which).

About this clone: The read finishes 3 residues shy of the CDR3 end, and the germline J gene is used to complete it. The V and J genes are TRBV6-1 and TRBJ2-5, with 7 bases lining up with TRBD1. The CDR3 runs 14 residues. V was pared by 3 bases and J by 5 bases, with 6 bases of the junction left unmatched. The germline V gene encodes CDR1 MNHNS and CDR2 SASEGT. Partial CDR3 DNA: TGTGCCAGCAGTGACAGGGGCAGGGGGGAGACC. It specifies CASSDRGRGET. The entire CDR3 protein reads CASSDRGRGETQYF.

Of note for this clone: Sequencing ends 3 residues short of the CDR3 end; the germline J gene provides the rest. V usage is TRBV7-9 and J usage is TRBJ2-2; tentative D call: TRBD2 (6 bases). The CDR3 is 14 amino acids. Germline V gene sequence: CDR1 SEHNR, CDR2 FQNEAQ (reference sequence). Between the trimmed V and J ends, which lost 8 bases and 4 bases, there was a span of 14 bases. Incomplete CDR3 DNA: TGTGCCAGCCCAAGACTAGACTCCACCGGGGAG. This sequence encodes CASPRLDSTGE. The whole CDR3 reads CASPRLDSTGELFF.

Regarding this clone: The sequenced fragment ends 3 residues before the CDR3 boundary, so the rest is inferred from the germline J gene. The V gene is TRBV7-2, the J gene TRBJ2-5; 7 bases line up with TRBD2. Germline CDR1 and CDR2: SGHTA and FQGNSA. This CDR3 comprises 14 residues. The junction had 4 bases not matched to a gene; V was cut back by 1 base and J by 5 bases. This CDR3 is CASSLGASGETQYF. The CDR3 bases that were read are TGTGCCAGCAGCTTAGGGGCTAGCGGCGAGACC. Based on the CDR3 plus reference TRBV7-2 and TRBJ2-5, the full variable domain is GAGVSQSPSNKVTEKGKDVELRCDPISGHTALYWYRQSLGQGLEFLIYFQGNSAPDKSGLPSDRFSAERTGGSVSTLTIQRTQQEDSAVYLCASSLGASGETQYFGPGTRLLVL.

Worth noting for this clone: The read stops 3 residues short of the end of the CDR3; the missing end is completed from the germline J gene. The rearrangement joins TRBV2 to TRBJ1-2; D remains ambiguous. Germline-derived CDR1 and CDR2 are SNHLY and FYNNEI. The CDR3 loop spans 17 amino acids. The CDR3 protein is CASSESFLDIAKNIYTF. The part of the CDR3 DNA that was read is TGTGCCAGCAGTGAATCCTTCTTGGATATAGCCAAAAACATC.

Turning to this clone: Read coverage stops 3 residues before the CDR3 terminus; the germline J gene supplies the remainder. This sequence joins TRBV19 and TRBJ2-1; D is possibly TRBD1 or TRBD2 (5 bases each). V lost 3 bases, J lost 5 bases, and 17 bases lay in between. The CDR3 is 16 residues long. Germline CDR1 LNHDA, CDR2 SQIVND (reference sequence). The CDR3 spells CASSMEEKGRNNEQFF. The CDR3 DNA, read in part, is TGTGCCAGTAGTATGGAGGAGAAGGGGAGAAACAATGAG.

As concerns this clone: The read terminates 3 residues before the CDR3 end, so the remaining end is supplied by the germline J gene. The chain employs TRBV19 and TRBJ2-3; 12 nucleotides agree with TRBD1. The germline V gene encodes CDR1 LNHDA and CDR2 SQIVND (reference sequence). The CDR3 is 19 residues long. The DNA read from the CDR3 is TGTGCCAGTAGTATAAGGGACAGGGGGCGCCTGGCCGTCCTGGAGACG. Protein sequence: CASSIRDRGRLAVLET. The entire CDR3 protein is CASSIRDRGRLAVLETQYF. Full variable domain (outside the CDR3, taken from reference TRBV19 and TRBJ2-3): DGGITQSPKYLFRKEGQNVTLSCEQNLNHDAMYWYRQDPGQGLRLIYYSQIVNDFQKGDIAEGYSVSREKKESFPLTVTSAQKNPTAFYLCASSIRDRGRLAVLETQYFGPGTRLTVL.

On this clone itself: The read is 3 residues too short to cover the CDR3 end, so that end is filled in from the germline J gene. V usage is TRBV5-6 and J usage is TRBJ2-5; no firm D call. Per the germline V gene, CDR1 is SGHDT and CDR2 is YYEEEE. V was shortened by 2 bases and J by 1 base, with 6 bases between the two germline ends. CDR3 length equals 13 residues. The CDR3 loop reads CASSFWAQETQYF. The DNA read from the CDR3 is TGTGCCAGCAGCTTCTGGGCCCAAGAGACC.

Comments on this clone: Read data end 3 residues before the CDR3 end; the end is taken from the germline J gene. This chain connects TRBV14 to TRBJ2-3; 7 nucleotides line up with TRBD1. CDR3 length equals 15 residues. Germline assignment: CDR1 SGHDN and CDR2 FVKESK. The DNA read from the CDR3 is TGTGCCAGCAGCCAAGAGAGGGGGCCGTGGGAGACG. Translated: CASSQERGPWET. The CDR3 reads in full as CASSQERGPWETQYF. Full variable domain (remainder filled in from reference TRBV14 and TRBJ2-3): EAGVTQFPSHSVIEKGQTVTLRCDPISGHDNLYWYRRVMGKEIKFLLHFVKESKQDESGMPNNRFLAERTGGTYSTLKVQPAELEDSGVYFCASSQERGPWETQYFGPGTRLTVL.

For this clone: From the germline J gene comes the end of the CDR3, since the read stops 3 residues before it. V and J are TRBV20-1 and TRBJ2-3; weak D call: TRBD2 (5 bases). The V and J ends lost 6 bases and 1 base respectively, with 17 bases between them. Germline CDR1 is DFQATT and CDR2 is SNEGSKA (reference sequence). The CDR3 extends over 15 amino acids. Incomplete CDR3 DNA: TGCAGTGCGGCTGTCGACTTTAGCGGCACAGATACG. Translation gives CSAAVDFSGTDT. The CDR3 reads in full as CSAAVDFSGTDTQYF.

In the case of this clone: The read falls 3 residues short of the CDR3 end, and the missing part is taken from the germline J gene. The rearrangement uses TRBV2 and TRBJ2-1, with 15 bases fitting TRBD2. Per the germline V gene, CDR1 is SNHLY and CDR2 is FYNNEI. CDR3 length: 16 residues. Trimming at V came to 5 bases and at J to 9 bases, leaving 8 bases not matched to a gene. The CDR3 DNA, read in part, is TGTGCCAGCAGTCGGACTAGCGGGAGGGCCGGGGGTGAG. The encoded protein is CASSRTSGRAGGE. The full CDR3 protein is CASSRTSGRAGGEQFF.

For this clone: The read ends 3 residues before the CDR3 terminus; that terminus is restored from the germline J gene. This chain links TRBV7-9 with TRBJ2-3; D is perhaps TRBD2 (5 bases). Germline CDR1 reads SEHNR; CDR2 reads FQNEAQ (reference sequence). Trimming took 5 bases from V and 4 from J, leaving 13 bases between them. The CDR3 covers 14 residues. Partial CDR3 DNA: TGTGCCAGCAGCCCTTCCTCGGGGTCAGATACG. Translation: CASSPSSGSDT. The complete CDR3 sequence is CASSPSSGSDTQYF.

With regard to this clone: Read sequence stops 3 residues before the CDR3 end, and the germline J gene provides the missing end. V gene TRBV6-2 or TRBV6-3 combines with J gene TRBJ1-2; the match to TRBD1 covers 9 bases. Germline CDR1 MNHEY, CDR2 SVGEGT. The CDR3 has 14 amino acids. V trimming: 6 bases; J trimming: 4 bases; junction bases outside the gene matches: 6. This CDR3 reads CASSRGQGTYGYTF. Partial CDR3 DNA: TGTGCCAGCAGCCGCGGACAGGGGACCTATGGC.

Points on this clone: The CDR3 is cut off 3 residues early in the read; its end comes from the germline J gene. The J gene is TRBJ2-1, the V gene TRBV2; TRBD2 matches 8 bases. Germline V gene lookup returns CDR1 SNHLY and CDR2 FYNNEI. V trimming: 8 bases; J trimming: 9 bases; junction bases outside the gene matches: 6. The CDR3 has 12 amino acids. CDR3 bases read: TGTGCCAGCGAGCGGGAGAGTGGTGAG. It yields the protein CASERESGE. The CDR3 in its entirety is CASERESGEQFF. Looking up the rest from reference TRBV2 and TRBJ2-1 gives the full variable domain: EPEVTQTPSHQVTQMGQEVILRCVPISNHLYFYWYRQILGQKVEFLVSFYNNEISEKSEIFDDQFSVERPDGSNFTLKIRSTKLEDSAMYFCASERESGEQFFGPGTRLTVL.

Turning to this clone: The read stops 3 residues short of the end of the CDR3; the missing end is completed from the germline J gene. The J gene is TRBJ2-1, the V gene TRBV23-1; D possibly corresponds to TRBD2 (6 bases). TRBV23-1 is an open reading frame whose function is uncertain. CDR3 length: 18 residues. Trimming left V 8 bases short and J 6 bases short, with 29 bases between. The CDR3 is CASGEASLLGIGGNEQFF. The CDR3 bases that were read are TGCGCCAGCGGTGAAGCCTCACTCCTGGGGATCGGGGGCAATGAG.

For this clone: Sequencing ends 3 residues short of the CDR3 end; the germline J gene provides the rest. This sequence joins TRBV7-9 and TRBJ2-7, with 7 bases matching TRBD2. V was clipped by 5 bases and J by 5 bases; unmatched bases: 9. Germline CDR1 SEHNR, CDR2 FQNEAQ (reference sequence). The CDR3 has 14 residues. CDR3 DNA (partial): TGTGCCAGCAGCATTTCCGGGACTACCAACGAG. Its protein product is CASSISGTTNE. The whole CDR3 reads CASSISGTTNEQYF.

A note on this clone: The observed sequence ends 3 residues before the CDR3 terminus, with the missing tail filled in from the germline J gene. The chain joins TRBV6-2 or TRBV6-3 to TRBJ2-1, with D perhaps TRBD2 (6 bases). The germline V and J ends were trimmed by 8 bases and 3 bases, with 14 bases remaining between them. Germline V gene data show CDR1 as MNHEY and CDR2 as SVGEGT. This CDR3 spans 14 amino acids. The DNA read from the CDR3 is TGTGCCAGCGTACCCCGGGACTTCTACAATGAG. Its translation is CASVPRDFYNE. From start to end, the CDR3 is CASVPRDFYNEQFF.

In the case of this clone: The CDR3 end lies 3 residues beyond the end of the read and is filled in from the germline J gene. V and J are TRBV30 and TRBJ2-2; D not resolved. V shed 3 bases and J shed 6 bases, with 5 bases lying between them. Germline V gene lookup returns CDR1 GTSNPN and CDR2 SVGIG (reference sequence). This CDR3 has 11 residues. The sequenced part of the CDR3 DNA is TGTGCCTGGAGCCATTCCGGGGAG. Translated, it gives CAWSHSGE. Given in full, the CDR3 is CAWSHSGELFF. The full variable domain, completed using reference TRBV30 and TRBJ2-2, is SQTIHQWPATLVQPVGSPLSLECTVEGTSNPNLYWYRQAAGRGLQLLFYSVGIGQISSEVPQNLSASRPQDRQFILSSKKLLLSDSGFYLCAWSHSGELFFGEGSRLTVL.

To note about this clone: The missing CDR3 end, 3 residues past where the read stops, is filled in from the germline J gene. The chain uses TRBV5-1 and TRBJ2-7; no clear D gene. The CDR3 has 13 amino acids. Per germline, CDR1 SGHRS and CDR2 YFSETQ. V dropped 1 base and J dropped 2 bases, with 7 bases sitting between them. CDR3 loop: CASSLTATYEQYF. The sequenced CDR3 bases are TGCGCCAGCAGCTTGACAGCCACCTACGAG.

Details on this clone: The read stops 3 residues short of the end of the CDR3; the missing end is completed from the germline J gene. The chain carries TRBV7-6 and TRBJ2-2, with D tentatively TRBD1 (6 bases). V was cut by 0 bases and J by 2 bases, with 10 bases left in between. The CDR3 runs 16 residues. The germline gives CDR1 SGHVS, CDR2 FNYEAQ. Incomplete CDR3 DNA: TGTGCCAGCAGCTTAGCGCAGGGGAAAAACACCGGGGAG. Translated, it gives CASSLAQGKNTGE. The full CDR3 reads CASSLAQGKNTGELFF.

As to this clone: The read ends 3 residues before the CDR3 terminus; that terminus is restored from the germline J gene. The rearrangement uses TRBV4-1 and TRBJ1-2, with D unresolved. Germline CDR1 is MGHRA and CDR2 is YSYEKL. CDR3 size: 15 residues. With 0 bases removed from V and 7 bases from J, the gap between germline ends came to 15 bases. The part of the CDR3 DNA that was read is TGCGCCAGCAGCCAAGATATTGAAGGAGCGCGTGGC. This sequence encodes CASSQDIEGARG. From start to end, the CDR3 is CASSQDIEGARGYTF.

A word on this clone: Coverage ceases 3 residues before the CDR3 finishes, and the germline J gene fills in the end. The V and J genes are TRBV2 and TRBJ1-1; D is uncertain. From germline, CDR1 is SNHLY and CDR2 FYNNEI. The CDR3 covers 13 residues. The CDR3 bases that were read are TGTGCCAGCAGTGAAGCCAGAACAGTCGAA. It yields the protein CASSEARTVE. The whole CDR3 sequence reads CASSEARTVEAFF.

The sequenced CDR3 bases are TGTGCCAGCAGCGTACGGGGGGGCCACACAGATACG. This sequence encodes CASSVRGGHTDT. The CDR3 in full is CASSVRGGHTDTQYF. The chain combines TRBV11-3 with TRBJ2-3; 8 positions agree with TRBD2. The read finishes 3 residues shy of the CDR3 end, and the germline J gene is used to complete it. The CDR3 is 15 residues long. Germline loops: CDR1 SGHNT, CDR2 YENEEA. Trimming took 5 bases from V and 2 from J; bases not matched to a gene: 6.

Comments on this clone: The read halts 3 residues ahead of the CDR3 end, with the missing end drawn from the germline J gene. This chain links TRBV18 with TRBJ2-7; possibly TRBD2 for D (5 bases). The CDR3 runs to 15 residues. Germline CDR1 reads KGHSH; CDR2 reads LQKENI. Trimming pared 3 bases from V and 3 bases from J, leaving 15 bases between. Here the CDR3 reads CASSPPSKNDYEQYF. CDR3 DNA (partial): TGTGCCAGCTCACCCCCTAGCAAAAACGACTACGAG.

Note on this clone: The CDR3 end is not reached by the read, which stops 3 residues before it; the germline J gene fills it in. This chain links TRBV7-2 with TRBJ2-7, with a weak D call TRBD2 (5 bases). This CDR3 contains 17 residues. Per the germline V gene, CDR1 is SGHTA and CDR2 is FQGNSA. This chain's CDR3 is CASRLADYYAITYEQYF. The CDR3 DNA, read in part, is TGTGCAAGTCGCTTAGCCGACTACTACGCCATAACCTACGAG. Based on the CDR3 plus reference TRBV7-2 and TRBJ2-7, the full variable domain is GAGVSQSPSNKVTEKGKDVELRCDPISGHTALYWYRQSLGQGLEFLIYFQGNSAPDKSGLPSDRFSAERTGGSVSTLTIQRTQQEDSAVYLCASRLADYYAITYEQYFGPGTRLTVT.

Concerning this clone itself: Coverage ceases 3 residues before the CDR3 finishes, and the germline J gene fills in the end. J is TRBJ2-2 and V is TRBV29-1; D not certain. V lost 7 bases and J lost 7, with 16 bases in between. The CDR3 contains 13 residues. Germline CDR1 SQVTM, CDR2 ANQGSEA. CDR3 bases read: TGCAGCGGTGTGCTAGGAAGTGTCGGGGAG. The encoded protein is CSGVLGSVGE. The whole CDR3 sequence is CSGVLGSVGELFF.

Notes on this clone: The missing CDR3 end, 3 residues past where the read stops, is filled in from the germline J gene. The chain uses TRBV5-1 and TRBJ2-7, with D possibly matching TRBD2 (6 bases). Germline CDR1 SGHRS, CDR2 YFSETQ. This CDR3 spans 15 amino acids. With 4 bases removed from V and 5 bases from J, the gap between germline ends came to 19 bases. CDR3 DNA (partial): TGCGCCAGCAGCAAAGCCGGGACTCACCCCAACGAG. Amino acid sequence: CASSKAGTHPNE. The entire CDR3 protein is CASSKAGTHPNEQYF.

The CDR3 is CSAKIGSNQPQHF. The sequenced CDR3 bases are TGCAGTGCTAAAATCGGTAGCAATCAGCCC. The gene calls are TRBV20-1 and TRBJ1-5; D ambiguous. The read halts 3 residues ahead of the CDR3 end, with the missing end drawn from the germline J gene. CDR1 and CDR2 from the germline V gene are DFQATT and SNEGSKA (reference sequence). This CDR3 comprises 13 residues. V was trimmed by 4 bases and J by 0 bases, leaving 7 bases between them.

For this clone: The read terminates 3 residues before the CDR3 end, so the remaining end is supplied by the germline J gene. This rearrangement joins TRBV18 to TRBJ2-2, with D tentatively TRBD2 (6 bases). The germline V and J ends were trimmed by 2 bases and 0 bases, with 16 bases remaining between them. The CDR3 consists of 18 residues. Germline-derived CDR1 and CDR2 are KGHSH and LQKENI. The DNA read from the CDR3 is TGTGCCAGCTCACCAGAGGCGGCTAGCGCCGCGAACACCGGGGAG. Protein sequence: CASSPEAASAANTGE. The entire CDR3 protein is CASSPEAASAANTGELFF.

Comments on this clone: Sequencing ends 3 residues short of the CDR3 end; the germline J gene provides the rest. This chain connects TRBV30 to TRBJ1-2; D gene unclear. Germline assignment: CDR1 GTSNPN and CDR2 SVGIG (reference sequence). The CDR3 is 13 residues long. CDR3 DNA, as far as it was read: TGTGCCTGGAGTGTAATTCGGTTTAAGGGC. Its translation: CAWSVIRFKG. The entire CDR3 reads CAWSVIRFKGYTF.

With respect to this clone: The missing CDR3 end, 3 residues past where the read stops, is filled in from the germline J gene. The chain links TRBV20-1 to TRBJ2-3; TRBD2 agrees at 11 bases. The CDR3 runs to 16 residues. Germline trimming cut 3 bases from V and 0 bases from J; bases unmatched to any gene: 5. Germline CDR1 is DFQATT and CDR2 is SNEGSKA (reference sequence). The CDR3 bases that were read are TGCAGTGCTAGCACTAGCGGGAGAACTAGCACAGATACG. Its protein product is CSASTSGRTSTDT. The CDR3 reads in full as CSASTSGRTSTDTQYF.

As concerns this clone: With the read ending 3 residues before the CDR3 end, the germline J gene is used to fill in that end. V is TRBV30 and J is TRBJ2-5, with 13 nucleotides matching TRBD2. The V gene end was trimmed by 3 bases and the J gene end by 4 bases; junction bases not matched to a gene: 8. The CDR3 extends over 16 amino acids. Germline V gene lookup returns CDR1 GTSNPN and CDR2 SVGIG (reference sequence). Here the CDR3 reads CAWRSGTSGIGETQYF. The CDR3 bases that were read are TGTGCCTGGAGGTCCGGGACTAGCGGGATCGGAGAGACC. Filled out from reference TRBV30 and TRBJ2-5, the complete variable domain reads SQTIHQWPATLVQPVGSPLSLECTVEGTSNPNLYWYRQAAGRGLQLLFYSVGIGQISSEVPQNLSASRPQDRQFILSSKKLLLSDSGFYLCAWRSGTSGIGETQYFGPGTRLLVL.